The T cell receptor beta chain under discussion was sequenced for a study of CD8 T cells in Susac syndrome. The study's findings and limits: The greatest CD8+ clonal expansion in Susac occurred in TEMRA cells and in active patients.

Germline lookup yields CDR1 SQVTM and CDR2 ANQGSEA. The CDR3 consists of 16 residues. V dropped 0 bases and J dropped 0 bases, with 11 bases sitting between them. RNA amounts of roughly 0.45 to 1 ug underwent reverse transcription with random hexamers. TCR beta CDR3 was amplified by immunoSEQ covering 54 Vbeta and 13 Jbeta. One entry per CDR3 protein results from TCRdb running MiXCR on the immunoSEQ multiplex PCR reads. The top ten clones hold 0.25% to 0.35% of a sample with around 100,000 distinct CDR3 sequences, nearly 97% of them seen once. All included Susac syndrome patients satisfied recently defined diagnostic criteria for definite or probable disease. Bulk CD8+ and CD4+ cells came from magnetic negative isolation; CD8+ TEMRA by FACS. Details on this clonotype: Its antigen is undetermined.

The chain combines TRBV29-1 with TRBJ2-2, with D uncertain. The sample comprised CD8+ T cells from PBMCs. This receptor was identified in a human donor with Susac syndrome. The CDR3 is CSVEDHKKANTGELFF. CDR3 coding DNA: TGCAGCGTTGAAGATCACAAGAAAGCGAACACCGGGGAGCTGTTTTTT.